The 3 T cell receptor beta chains listed next were all sequenced from one sample in a study of blood T cell repertoires in COVID-19. Profiled with immunoSEQ multiplex PCR; TCRdb holds only in-frame clones, not every one. The data contain a few hundred thousand clones, 70% to 90% of them singletons. The sample consisted of peripheral blood. These receptors originate from a man in his fifties or sixties with acute or convalescent COVID-19.

This CDR3 is CSVEPNMESEQFF. In DNA form, the CDR3 reads TGCAGCGTTGAGCCGAATATGGAGTCGGAGCAGTTCTTC. The rearrangement joins TRBV29-1 to TRBJ2-1; no firm D call. Germline assignment: CDR1 SQVTM and CDR2 ANQGSEA. With 3 bases removed from V and 10 bases from J, the gap between germline ends came to 16 bases. This CDR3 contains 13 residues.

The V and J genes are TRBV11-1 and TRBJ2-7; 7 bases fit TRBD1. CDR1 and CDR2 (germline): SGHAT, FQDESV (reference sequence). J gave up 1 base and V 3 bases, and 3 bases lay outside the gene matches. This CDR3 is built from 14 residues. CDR3 nucleotides: TGTGCCAGCAGCTTTGGGGACAGTTCCTACGAGCAGTACTTC. Translation: CASSFGDSSYEQYF.

This clone turned up a few times. The chain is built from TRBV7-8 and TRBJ1-5; D is unclear. V lost 1 base and J 2 bases, leaving 21 bases between the germline ends. The CDR3 loop spans 19 amino acids. Germline CDR1 and CDR2: SGHVS and FQNEAQ. In DNA, the CDR3 is TGTGCCAGCAGCTTAGTATCGGCGGGTTCGGGCCCTGGCAATCAGCCCCAGCATTTT. Its protein product is CASSLVSAGSGPGNQPQHF.